The following is a T cell receptor (beta chain) sequence with its context. The sample originates from a study of cytomegalovirus exposure and HLA in healthy donors. CDR1 SGHDN and CDR2 FVKESK come from the germline V gene. Trimming removed 1 base from V and 5 bases from J; junction bases left unmatched: 0. This CDR3 comprises 13 residues. This PCR relied on a set of 60 Vbeta primers and 13 Jbeta primers. This table comes from immunoSEQ multiplex PCR, and its TCRdb copy is limited to in-frame clones, with some not included. Here the sample spans 110,000 or so clones, about three quarters being singletons.

The chain is built from TRBV14 and TRBJ2-5; 8 bases align to TRBD2. Sequenced: PBMCs. The sequence derives from a male donor in good health and CMV-seronegative. Here the CDR3 reads CASSQGGGETQYF. The CDR3 DNA is TGTGCCAGCAGCCAAGGCGGGGGGGAGACCCAGTACTTC.